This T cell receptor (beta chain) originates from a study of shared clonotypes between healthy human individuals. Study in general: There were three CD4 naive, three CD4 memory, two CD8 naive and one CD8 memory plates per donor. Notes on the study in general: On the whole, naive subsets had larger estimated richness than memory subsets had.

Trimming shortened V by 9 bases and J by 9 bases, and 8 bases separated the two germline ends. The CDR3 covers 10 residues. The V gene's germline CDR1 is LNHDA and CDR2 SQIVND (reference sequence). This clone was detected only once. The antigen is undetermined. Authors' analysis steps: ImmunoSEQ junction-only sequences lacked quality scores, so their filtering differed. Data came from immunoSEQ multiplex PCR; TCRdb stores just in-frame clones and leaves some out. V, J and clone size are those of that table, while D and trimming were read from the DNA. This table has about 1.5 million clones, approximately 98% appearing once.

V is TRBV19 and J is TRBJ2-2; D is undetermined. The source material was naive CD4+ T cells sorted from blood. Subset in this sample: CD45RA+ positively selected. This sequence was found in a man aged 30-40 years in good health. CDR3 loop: CASGTRELFF. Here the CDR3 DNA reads TGTGCCAGCGGTACCAGGGAGCTGTTTTTT. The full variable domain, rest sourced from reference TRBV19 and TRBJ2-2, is DGGITQSPKYLFRKEGQNVTLSCEQNLNHDAMYWYRQDPGQGLRLIYYSQIVNDFQKGDIAEGYSVSREKKESFPLTVTSAQKNPTAFYLCASGTRELFFGEGSRLTVL.